The 10 T cell receptor beta chains in this list originate from one sample, sequenced in a study of early T cells in non-severe SARS-CoV-2 infection. TCRdb ran MiXCR on the 5' RACE reads and lists one entry per CDR3 protein. The sample has some 70,000 distinct CDR3 sequences, around 4.9% seen once. Material for sequencing was whole blood. All receptors derive from an adult who was a healthcare worker with PCR-confirmed SARS-CoV-2 infection or an uninfected control (not recorded which).

The chain carries TRBV2 and TRBJ2-3, with D uncertain. This CDR3 spans 14 amino acids. Germline values: CDR1 SNHLY, CDR2 FYNNEI. Trimming stripped 8 bases from V and 2 bases from J, with 14 bases between. CDR3 coding DNA: TGTGCCAGCTCCAAGGAGCCCATCACAGATACGCAGTATTTT. It translates to CASSKEPITDTQYF.

This clonotype was seen ten or more times. The V and J genes are TRBV9 and TRBJ1-3, with TRBD1 matching over 7 bases. In germline, CDR1 is SGDLS, CDR2 YYNGEE. This CDR3 spans 16 amino acids. With V trimmed by 0 bases and J by 0 bases, 3 bases remained unmatched. CDR3 nucleotide sequence: TGTGCCAGCAGCGTAGAGGGACAGTTCTCTGGAAACACCATATATTTT. Its translation: CASSVEGQFSGNTIYF. Full variable domain (missing parts from reference TRBV9 and TRBJ1-3): DSGVTQTPKHLITATGQRVTLRCSPRSGDLSVYWYQQSLDQGLQFLIQYYNGEERAKGNILERFSAQQFPDLHSELNLSSLELGDSALYFCASSVEGQFSGNTIYFGEGSWLTVV.

This clonotype was counted a few times. V and J are TRBV27 and TRBJ1-5; possibly TRBD1 for D (6 bases). The CDR3 consists of 16 residues. V gave up 0 bases and J gave up 1 base, with 10 bases separating them. Looked up from germline, CDR1 is MNHEY and CDR2 is SMNVEV (reference sequence). Written as DNA, the CDR3 is TGTGCCAGCAGTTTATCATGGACAGCGAGCAATCAGCCCCAGCATTTT. As protein: CASSLSWTASNQPQHF.

This clonotype was recorded once. In nucleotides, the CDR3 is TGTGCCAGCAGCTTAGAGGTATCCAGGGCCTCCCACGGTAATGAGCAGTTCTTC. It translates to CASSLEVSRASHGNEQFF. The chain combines TRBV7-9 with TRBJ2-1; tentatively, D is TRBD1 (5 bases). Germline assignment: CDR1 SEHNR and CDR2 FQNEAQ (reference sequence). The CDR3 runs 18 residues. Trimming took 1 base from V and 7 from J, leaving 23 bases between them.

This clonotype has a handful of counts. The chain links TRBV10-1 to TRBJ1-1; D might be TRBD1 (6 bases). Per germline, CDR1 WNHNN and CDR2 SYGVQD (reference sequence). This CDR3 contains 15 residues. With 4 bases removed from V and 1 base from J, the gap between germline ends came to 13 bases. CDR3 sequence reads: CASSAGWTANTEAFF. Written as DNA, the CDR3 is TGCGCCAGCAGTGCCGGATGGACAGCGAACACTGAAGCTTTCTTT.

Only a few counts were recorded for this clonotype. The chain employs TRBV16 and TRBJ1-6, with a tentative D call TRBD1 (5 bases). Germline assignment: CDR1 KGHSY and CDR2 FQNENV. The V end lost 4 bases, the J end lost 6 bases, and 10 bases lay between the germline ends. CDR3 size: 14 residues. CDR3 region: CASSPETVNSPLHF. CDR3 DNA sequence: TGTGCCAGCAGCCCGGAGACAGTTAATTCACCCCTCCACTTT. The full variable domain, its missing parts supplied by reference TRBV16 and TRBJ1-6, is GEEVAQTPKHLVRGEGQKAKLYCAPIKGHSYVFWYQQVLKNEFKFLISFQNENVFDETGMPKERFSAKCLPNSPCSLEIQATKLEDSAVYFCASSPETVNSPLHFGNGTRLTVT.

This clonotype has only a few counts. V is TRBV6-1 and J is TRBJ2-7; TRBD1 matches at 8 bases. The V gene end was trimmed by 6 bases and the J gene end by 6 bases; junction bases not matched to a gene: 10. The CDR3 consists of 14 residues. Germline loops: CDR1 MNHNS, CDR2 SASEGT. Here the CDR3 DNA reads TGTGCCAGCAGCCGAACCAGACAGGGGAGCGAGCAGTACTTC. Protein: CASSRTRQGSEQYF.

Many counts were recorded for this clonotype. The chain links TRBV19 to TRBJ1-5, with 7 bases fitting TRBD1. This CDR3 spans 15 amino acids. The germline V gene has CDR1 LNHDA and CDR2 SQIVND (reference sequence). J gave up 4 bases and V 7 bases, and 10 bases lay outside the gene matches. The chain's CDR3 is CASTGDRSFNQPQHF. CDR3 bases: TGTGCCAGTACCGGGGACAGATCATTTAATCAGCCCCAGCATTTT. Full variable domain (rest looked up from reference TRBV19 and TRBJ1-5): DGGITQSPKYLFRKEGQNVTLSCEQNLNHDAMYWYRQDPGQGLRLIYYSQIVNDFQKGDIAEGYSVSREKKESFPLTVTSAQKNPTAFYLCASTGDRSFNQPQHFGDGTRLSIL.

This chain links TRBV30 with TRBJ1-1, with unresolved D. Trimming took off 3 bases at V and 3 bases at J, with 14 bases between the two ends. CDR1 and CDR2 (germline): GTSNPN, SVGIG (reference sequence). This CDR3 comprises 14 residues. The DNA for the CDR3 is TGTGCCTGGAGACCCTATGGCATAGACACTGAAGCTTTCTTT. Translated: CAWRPYGIDTEAFF.

The chain uses TRBV11-1 and TRBJ1-2; the D is unclear. Trimming shortened V by 1 base and J by 1 base, and 10 bases separated the two germline ends. This CDR3 comprises 15 residues. From germline, CDR1 is SGHAT and CDR2 FQDESV (reference sequence). CDR3 in DNA: TGTGCCAGCAGCTTAGACGGCAGAAGTAACTATGGCTACACCTTC. This translates into CASSLDGRSNYGYTF.